The 31 T cell receptor beta chains presented below share a single source sample, sequenced in a study of T cells in Graves' hyperthyroidism and ophthalmopathy. Regions amplified from RNA transcripts were the TCR beta CDR3 regions. The TCR CDR3 first-round RT-PCR relied on the HTBI primer set. Each CDR3 protein gets one entry after TCRdb re-called the multiplex PCR reads with MiXCR. The sample records under 750,000 distinct CDR3 sequences, about 19% being singletons. Material: blood. These receptors were obtained from a woman aged 45 to 65 with Graves' hyperthyroidism that later progressed to Graves' ophthalmopathy.

V and J are TRBV6-5 and TRBJ1-5, with 12 bases identical to TRBD1. The length of the CDR3 is 16 residues. V was clipped by 4 bases and J by 5 bases; unmatched bases: 6. In germline, CDR1 is MNHEY, CDR2 SVGAGI. The CDR3 spells CASSFTGTGGDQPQHF. For the CDR3, the DNA is TGTGCCAGCAGTTTCACCGGGACAGGGGGCGATCAGCCCCAGCATTTT.

The sample holds many counts of this clonotype. The gene calls are TRBV20-1 and TRBJ2-5; possible D gene TRBD1, 8 bases. Per germline, CDR1 DFQATT and CDR2 SNEGSKA (reference sequence). This CDR3 is 13 amino acids long. Trimming stripped 6 bases from V and 5 bases from J, with 16 bases between. DNA for the CDR3: TGCAGTGCATCAGGACAGGGAGGGGAGACCCAGTACTTC. The encoded protein is CSASGQGGETQYF.

This clonotype was seen only a few times. The chain joins TRBV11-3 to TRBJ2-3, with 10 bases identical to TRBD2. CDR3 length: 16 amino acids. The germline gives CDR1 SGHNT, CDR2 YENEEA. V lost 5 bases to trimming and J lost 8 bases; unmatched junction nucleotides: 13. CDR3 residues: CASSLRPGLALVTQYF. CDR3 bases: TGTGCCAGCAGCCTAAGGCCGGGACTAGCGTTAGTTACGCAGTATTTT.

The table lists this clonotype with a few counts. The gene calls are TRBV14 and TRBJ2-5; 10 bases agree with TRBD2. CDR1 is SGHDN and CDR2 is FVKESK in the germline V gene. V lost 1 base, J lost 9 bases, and 8 bases stayed unmatched. The CDR3 runs 15 residues. DNA of the CDR3: TGTGCCAGCAGCCAAGTAGCGGGGGGAAGGGATGCCCAGTACTTC. This translates into CASSQVAGGRDAQYF.

This clonotype was seen repeatedly, ten times or more. The chain uses TRBV6-1 and TRBJ1-5; no clear D. With 0 bases removed from V and 7 bases from J, the gap between germline ends came to 19 bases. Per germline, CDR1 MNHNS and CDR2 SASEGT. The CDR3 sequence is 17 residues long. The CDR3 DNA is TGTGCCAGCAGTGAAGCGTTTCGTTTCGGGGTAGGCCAGCCCCAGCATTTT. The encoded protein is CASSEAFRFGVGQPQHF.

This clonotype appeared a few times. The CDR3 DNA sequence: TGCAGTGCTGCACAGGGCCCAAGAGATTCTGCCTACTTC. This codes for CSAAQGPRDSAYF. The chain carries TRBV20-1 and TRBJ2-5; D possibly corresponds to TRBD1 (6 bases). The V gene lost 5 bases and the J gene lost 14 bases, with 24 bases spanning the gap. This CDR3 is 13 amino acids long. CDR1 and CDR2 from the germline V gene are DFQATT and SNEGSKA (reference sequence).

At least ten counts were recorded for this clonotype. The chain recombines TRBV6-2 or TRBV6-3 with TRBJ2-7; TRBD2 is a possible D gene (6 bases). CDR1 MNHEY and CDR2 SVGEGT come from the germline V gene. Trimming took 6 bases from V and 1 from J, leaving 13 bases between them. The CDR3 extends over 14 amino acids. The CDR3 spells CASSDAGGSYEQYF. CDR3 nucleotide sequence: TGTGCCAGCAGCGACGCCGGGGGTTCCTACGAGCAGTACTTC.

A few counts support this clonotype. The chain is built from TRBV20-1 and TRBJ2-7, with D possibly matching TRBD1 (6 bases). The V end lost 6 bases, the J end lost 2 bases, and 14 bases lay between the germline ends. The CDR3 is 13 amino acids. Germline values: CDR1 DFQATT, CDR2 SNEGSKA (reference sequence). Here the CDR3 reads CSAFDRRTYEQYF. The CDR3, as DNA: TGCAGTGCCTTTGACAGGCGCACCTACGAGCAGTACTTC.

This clonotype was counted ten times or more. V and J are TRBV7-8 and TRBJ2-5, with 9 bases lining up with TRBD2. Trimming took 5 bases from V and 5 from J; bases not matched to a gene: 12. From germline, CDR1 is SGHVS and CDR2 FQNEAQ. There are 16 residues in the CDR3. The CDR3 DNA reads TGTGCCAGCAGCCGGGACGGGACTAGCCCCCCCGAGACCCAGTACTTC. It is translated as CASSRDGTSPPETQYF.

Details on this clonotype: It may be a read error: a sequence one base away is much more abundant. The CDR3 does not close with the conserved phenylalanine or tryptophan, likely indicating a read error. The rearrangement links TRBV28 to TRBJ1-1, with 9 bases that match TRBD1. CDR3 size: 12 residues. Germline lookup yields CDR1 MDHEN and CDR2 SYDVKM. Unmatched junction bases numbered 7, after V lost 11 bases and J lost 6 bases. CDR3 protein: CAVGQGVPEAFL. The CDR3 nucleotides read TGTGCCGTGGGACAGGGTGTGCCTGAAGCTTTCCTT.

This chain links TRBV4-1 with TRBJ1-3; D might be TRBD1 (5 bases). The CDR3 has 16 residues. V dropped 0 bases and J dropped 4 bases, with 13 bases sitting between them. CDR1 is MGHRA and CDR2 is YSYEKL in the germline V gene. CDR3 sequence: CASSQDSGGGGNTIYF. The CDR3 coding sequence is TGCGCCAGCAGCCAAGATTCCGGGGGAGGAGGAAACACCATATATTTT.

The chain has TRBV19 and TRBJ1-1, with a possible D match to TRBD1 (6 bases). The CDR3 totals 15 residues. CDR1 and CDR2 from the germline V gene are LNHDA and SQIVND (reference sequence). V lost 5 bases and J lost 1, with 14 bases in between. CDR3 DNA: TGTGCCAGTAGTGTCCCGGGACACAAGAACACTGAAGCTTTCTTT. Protein product: CASSVPGHKNTEAFF. The full variable domain, rest sourced from reference TRBV19 and TRBJ1-1, is DGGITQSPKYLFRKEGQNVTLSCEQNLNHDAMYWYRQDPGQGLRLIYYSQIVNDFQKGDIAEGYSVSREKKESFPLTVTSAQKNPTAFYLCASSVPGHKNTEAFFGQGTRLTVV.

This chain joins TRBV3-1 and TRBJ1-4; 7 bases are a match to TRBD1. The CDR3 loop spans 15 amino acids. V shed 0 bases, J shed 6 bases, and the junction held 4 bases outside the gene matches. Per the germline V gene, CDR1 is LGHDT and CDR2 is YNNKEL (reference sequence). CDR3 amino acids: CASSQDLGGYEKLFF. The CDR3 DNA reads as TGTGCCAGCAGCCAAGATCTAGGGGGCTATGAAAAACTGTTTTTT.

This clonotype was detected ten times or more. This chain connects TRBV3-1 to TRBJ1-2, with TRBD1 matching 7 bases. V was clipped by 4 bases and J by 3 bases; unmatched bases: 5. This CDR3 is built from 14 residues. CDR1 LGHDT and CDR2 YNNKEL come from the germline V gene (reference sequence). CDR3 DNA sequence: TGTGCCAGCAGCCTGGACAGGAGTTACTATGGCTACACCTTC. This gives the protein CASSLDRSYYGYTF.

The rearrangement links TRBV5-1 to TRBJ2-1; 12 nucleotides match TRBD1. This CDR3 has 14 residues. Trimming took 3 bases from V and 6 from J; bases not matched to a gene: 1. From germline, CDR1 is SGHRS and CDR2 YFSETQ. Written as DNA, the CDR3 is TGCGCCAGCAGCTGGGACAGGGGGCGCAATGAGCAGTTCTTC. Its protein is CASSWDRGRNEQFF.

J is TRBJ2-7 and V is TRBV20-1; TRBD2 is a possible D gene (5 bases). V was pared by 7 bases and J by 4 bases, with 23 bases between. Per the germline V gene, CDR1 is DFQATT and CDR2 is SNEGSKA (reference sequence). The CDR3 contains 15 residues. The CDR3 DNA follows: TGCAGTGTAGTATCCCCCGGGAATTGGGCTTACGAGCAGTACTTC. Protein: CSVVSPGNWAYEQYF.

The chain joins TRBV9 to TRBJ1-2, with D perhaps matching TRBD1 (6 bases). This CDR3 comprises 15 residues. V lost 0 bases, J lost 2 bases, and 11 bases lay in between. CDR1 and CDR2 from the germline V gene are SGDLS and YYNGEE. CDR3 in DNA: TGTGCCAGCAGCGTAGAGGGAGGGGGAAACTATGGCTACACCTTC. The encoded protein is CASSVEGGGNYGYTF.

In the case of this clonotype: A much larger clone lies one base from this, so it may be a read error. The rearrangement uses TRBV18 and TRBJ2-2; TRBD1 aligns across 7 bases. Germline V gene sequence: CDR1 KGHSH, CDR2 LQKENI. The CDR3 loop spans 16 amino acids. Written as DNA, the CDR3 is TGTGCCAGCTCACCACCGACGACAGGGTCCCCCGGGGAGCTGCTTTTT. It specifies CASSPPTTGSPGELLF.

At least ten counts were recorded for this clonotype. J is TRBJ2-7 and V is TRBV15; no definite D call. Per the germline V gene, CDR1 is LNHNV and CDR2 is YYDKDF (reference sequence). CDR3 length equals 14 residues. The V end lost 0 bases, the J end lost 3 bases, and 9 bases lay between the germline ends. CDR3 DNA sequence: TGTGCCACCAGCAGAGAAAACAGTAACTACGAGCAGTACTTC. This gives the protein CATSRENSNYEQYF.

This clonotype was seen a handful of times. The chain links TRBV25-1 to TRBJ2-7; 7 bases map to TRBD1. After removal of 9 bases from V and 2 bases from J, the junction contained 10 bases not matched to a gene. The CDR3 loop spans 14 amino acids. The V gene's germline CDR1 is MGHDK and CDR2 SYGVNS. The CDR3 region is CASITGTEPYEQYF. The CDR3 region has the DNA TGTGCCAGTATTACCGGGACAGAACCCTACGAGCAGTACTTC.

This chain's CDR3 is CASSFGQDGGELFF. In DNA form, the CDR3 reads TGCGCCAGCAGCTTTGGACAGGACGGCGGGGAGCTGTTTTTT. This sequence joins TRBV5-1 and TRBJ2-2; 7 bases align to TRBD1. In germline, CDR1 is SGHRS, CDR2 YFSETQ. This CDR3 comprises 14 residues. V shed 2 bases and J 7 bases; nucleotides not matched to a gene: 5.

This clonotype was recorded many times. The chain joins TRBV7-8 to TRBJ1-5; tentatively, D is TRBD1 (6 bases). Deletions cut 7 bases from V and 3 bases from J, with 16 bases between. There are 15 residues in the CDR3. CDR1 SGHVS and CDR2 FQNEAQ come from the germline V gene. The CDR3 sequence is CASTVFTGNNQPQHF. In nucleotides, the CDR3 is TGTGCCAGCACCGTGTTTACAGGGAACAATCAGCCCCAGCATTTT.

V and J are TRBV7-2 and TRBJ2-7; 8 nucleotides align to TRBD2. The CDR3 has 15 amino acids. J was trimmed by 7 bases and V by 5 bases; bases with no gene match: 13. From germline, CDR1 is SGHTA and CDR2 FQGNSA. Written as DNA, the CDR3 is TGTGCCAGCAGCCTTCTACTAGCGGCCTTTTGGGAGCAGTACTTC. Its translation: CASSLLLAAFWEQYF. Complete variable domain (other parts from reference TRBV7-2 and TRBJ2-7): GAGVSQSPSNKVTEKGKDVELRCDPISGHTALYWYRQSLGQGLEFLIYFQGNSAPDKSGLPSDRFSAERTGGSVSTLTIQRTQQEDSAVYLCASSLLLAAFWEQYFGPGTRLTVT.

This clonotype was counted ten times or more. The chain carries TRBV5-6 and TRBJ2-5, with a possible D match to TRBD2 (6 bases). Trimming took off 5 bases at V and 5 bases at J, with 19 bases between the two ends. Looked up from germline, CDR1 is SGHDT and CDR2 is YYEEEE. This CDR3 spans 15 amino acids. The CDR3 coding sequence is TGTGCCAGCAGAACTACGGGGGACGGGGACGAGACCCAGTACTTC. Translated, it gives CASRTTGDGDETQYF.

This clonotype has more than one count but fewer than ten. This chain uses TRBV6-5 with TRBJ1-1; D remains ambiguous. V was clipped by 2 bases and J by 1 base, with 11 bases between them. This CDR3 spans 15 amino acids. The germline V gene has CDR1 MNHEY and CDR2 SVGAGI. The CDR3 DNA reads as TGTGCCAGCAGTTACCCGGGAGGAAGGAACACTGAAGCTTTCTTT. This gives the protein CASSYPGGRNTEAFF.

This clonotype was recorded many times. This chain connects TRBV20-1 to TRBJ1-2, with TRBD1 matching 11 bases. Germline lookup yields CDR1 DFQATT and CDR2 SNEGSKA (reference sequence). This CDR3 region has 14 residues. V trimming: 5 bases; J trimming: 7 bases; junction bases outside the gene matches: 9. The CDR3: CSAPHKGTGGGYTF. For the CDR3, the DNA is TGCAGTGCTCCCCACAAGGGGACAGGGGGTGGCTACACCTTC.

Only a few counts were recorded for this clonotype. The rearrangement joins TRBV6-9 to TRBJ1-2; D not certain. This CDR3 contains 13 residues. Trimming took 2 bases from V and 8 from J, leaving 12 bases between them. CDR1 and CDR2 from the germline V gene are MNHGY and SVAAGI. The CDR3: CASSYEAAGGYTF. In DNA form, the CDR3 reads TGTGCCAGCAGTTATGAGGCGGCTGGCGGCTACACCTTC.

This chain connects TRBV27 to TRBJ1-1, with TRBD1 as a possible D gene (5 bases). The germline V and J ends were trimmed by 7 bases and 9 bases, with 18 bases remaining between them. CDR3 length: 13 residues. Germline V gene lookup returns CDR1 MNHEY and CDR2 SMNVEV (reference sequence). CDR3 in DNA: TGTGCCAGCATGGGGGGTGGGGGGGGACAAGCTTTCTTT. Encoded protein: CASMGGGGGQAFF.

This clonotype has just a few counts. The rearrangement uses TRBV7-2 and TRBJ2-3, with 7 bases lining up with TRBD1. Germline CDR1 reads SGHTA; CDR2 reads FQGNSA. This CDR3 contains 15 residues. The V gene end was trimmed by 5 bases and the J gene end by 2 bases; junction bases not matched to a gene: 7. The CDR3 DNA follows: TGTGCCAGCAGCGTACCGGGACAGCTCACAGATACGCAGTATTTT. It yields the protein CASSVPGQLTDTQYF.

The V gene is TRBV5-4, the J gene TRBJ1-2; D uncertain. Germline V gives CDR1 SGHNT, CDR2 YYREEE (reference sequence). Trimming shortened V by 3 bases and J by 0 bases, and 12 bases separated the two germline ends. The CDR3 spans 15 residues. Here the CDR3 DNA reads TGTGCCAGCAGCTCGACACAAGGAACTAACTATGGCTACACCTTC. This encodes CASSSTQGTNYGYTF.

Ten or more counts support this clonotype. The V call is TRBV7-8, the J call TRBJ1-1; 10 bases match TRBD1. Unmatched junction bases numbered 10, after V lost 4 bases and J lost 5 bases. Germline V gene lookup returns CDR1 SGHVS and CDR2 FQNEAQ. The CDR3 contains 16 residues. The CDR3 loop is CASSYGTGDLWTEAFF. DNA for the CDR3: TGTGCCAGCAGCTACGGGACAGGGGATTTGTGGACTGAAGCTTTCTTT.